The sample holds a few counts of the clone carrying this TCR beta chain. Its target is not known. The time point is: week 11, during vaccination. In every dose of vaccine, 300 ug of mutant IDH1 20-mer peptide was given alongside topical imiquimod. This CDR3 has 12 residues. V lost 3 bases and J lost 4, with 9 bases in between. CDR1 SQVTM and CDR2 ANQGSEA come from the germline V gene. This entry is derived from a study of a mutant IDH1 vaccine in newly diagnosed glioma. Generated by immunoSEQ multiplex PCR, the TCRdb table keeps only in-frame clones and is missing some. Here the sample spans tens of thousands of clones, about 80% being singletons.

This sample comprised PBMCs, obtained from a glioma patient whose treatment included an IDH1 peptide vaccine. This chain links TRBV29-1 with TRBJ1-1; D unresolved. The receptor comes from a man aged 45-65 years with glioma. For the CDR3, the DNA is TGCAGCGTTGAGGAAGGGATCACTGAAGCTTTCTTT. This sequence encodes CSVEEGITEAFF.